This passage covers 10 T cell receptor beta chains from one sample sequenced in a study of T-cell memory formation after mild COVID-19. Each CDR3 protein gets one entry after TCRdb re-called the 5' RACE reads with MiXCR. The sample records about 430,000 distinct CDR3 sequences, 20% to 25% being singletons. Sequences were obtained from PBMCs or a T cell subset sorted from them (not recorded which). The receptors were gathered from an adult woman who had mild COVID-19 (a few samples of this study predate the infection). Cell type and time point are not known.

This chain connects TRBV5-1 to TRBJ1-6, with D unresolved. The germline V gene has CDR1 SGHRS and CDR2 YFSETQ. This CDR3 has 17 amino acids. V lost 0 bases and J 8 bases, leaving 18 bases between the germline ends. In nucleotides, the CDR3 is TGCGCCAGCAGCTTGGACCTCGGCGGATCACGAGATTCACCCCTCCACTTT. The encoded protein is CASSLDLGGSRDSPLHF. The full variable domain, with the rest looked up from reference TRBV5-1 and TRBJ1-6, is KAGVTQTPRYLIKTRGQQVTLSCSPISGHRSVSWYQQTPGQGLQFLFEYFSETQRNKGNFPGRFSGRQFSNSRSEMNVSTLELGDSALYLCASSLDLGGSRDSPLHFGNGTRLTVT.

This rearrangement joins TRBV20-1 to TRBJ1-1; D is perhaps TRBD1 (5 bases). The CDR3 has 15 residues. V gave up 0 bases and J gave up 4 bases, with 15 bases separating them. Germline V lookup: CDR1 DFQATT, CDR2 SNEGSKA (reference sequence). As DNA, the CDR3 is TGCAGTGCTAGAGATCCCGGGAGGGGAGGCACTGAAGCTTTCTTT. Its translation: CSARDPGRGGTEAFF.

This clonotype is medium-sized by share. This chain joins TRBV9 and TRBJ1-5; 9 bases map to TRBD1. Looked up from germline, CDR1 is SGDLS and CDR2 is YYNGEE. With 4 bases clipped from V and 5 bases from J, the junction kept 4 bases outside the gene matches. The CDR3 has 14 amino acids. The CDR3 DNA follows: TGTGCCAGCAGCCCCGGACAGGGGCATCAGCCCCAGCATTTT. Its protein is CASSPGQGHQPQHF. Looking up the rest from reference TRBV9 and TRBJ1-5 gives the full variable domain: DSGVTQTPKHLITATGQRVTLRCSPRSGDLSVYWYQQSLDQGLQFLIQYYNGEERAKGNILERFSAQQFPDLHSELNLSSLELGDSALYFCASSPGQGHQPQHFGDGTRLSIL.

The chain combines TRBV9 with TRBJ2-4, with 7 positions matching TRBD1. The CDR3 has 13 residues. Germline CDR1 SGDLS, CDR2 YYNGEE. J lost 7 bases, V lost 3 bases, and 4 bases had no gene match. DNA for the CDR3: TGTGCCAGCAGCGCCAGCAGGGGGAACATTCAGTACTTC. Translating gives CASSASRGNIQYF.

V and J are TRBV7-2 and TRBJ2-7, with 14 positions matching TRBD2. V gave up 5 bases and J gave up 5 bases; unmatched junction bases: 8. The length of the CDR3 is 16 residues. CDR1 and CDR2 (germline): SGHTA, FQGNSA. For the CDR3, the DNA is TGTGCCAGCAGCGCGACTAGCGGGAGGGCCCCCCACGAGCAGTACTTC. This translates into CASSATSGRAPHEQYF.

In its sample, this clonotype was seen a few times. V usage is TRBV12-3 or TRBV12-4 and J usage is TRBJ1-5; D ambiguous. V was clipped by 5 bases and J by 0 bases, with 8 bases between them. This CDR3 comprises 14 residues. The CDR3 is CASSVDNSNQPQHF. Here the CDR3 DNA reads TGTGCCAGCAGTGTAGACAATAGCAATCAGCCCCAGCATTTT.

V gene TRBV4-1 combines with J gene TRBJ2-3; 8 nucleotides agree with TRBD1. Unmatched junction bases numbered 9, after V lost 1 base and J lost 12 bases. CDR3 length: 14 amino acids. CDR1 and CDR2 (germline): MGHRA, YSYEKL. CDR3: CASSQGLRGQGQYF. The CDR3 DNA is TGCGCCAGCAGCCAAGGCCTAAGAGGACAGGGCCAGTATTTT.

This clonotype has a handful of counts. The chain carries TRBV15 and TRBJ2-3; TRBD2 matches 10 bases. CDR3 size: 16 residues. CDR1 and CDR2 from the germline V gene are LNHNV and YYDKDF (reference sequence). V was pared by 5 bases and J by 3 bases, with 8 bases of the junction left unmatched. The CDR3 nucleotides are TGTGCCACCAGCGATTACTCTAGCGGGAGTACAGATACGCAGTATTTT. This translates into CATSDYSSGSTDTQYF.

This clonotype was detected many times. The chain has TRBV12-3 or TRBV12-4 and TRBJ2-7; D is unclear. The CDR3 has 12 amino acids. V shed 1 base and J shed 6 bases, with 7 bases lying between them. The CDR3 reads CASSLEVGEQYF. CDR3 in DNA: TGTGCCAGCAGTTTAGAGGTCGGCGAGCAGTACTTC.

The count of this clonotype is one. V is TRBV6-1 and J is TRBJ1-1; tentative D call: TRBD1 (5 bases). V gave up 7 bases and J gave up 6 bases, with 6 bases separating them. Germline CDR1 MNHNS, CDR2 SASEGT. This CDR3 is 10 amino acids long. CDR3: CASKTAEAFF. Written as DNA, the CDR3 is TGTGCCAGCAAGACAGCTGAAGCTTTCTTT.